This TCR beta chain was captured by sequencing in a study of T cells in localized non-small cell lung cancer (dated by TCRdb to the early 2020s). For the study in its entirety: The study analyzed T cell repertoires of roughly 220 early-stage NSCLC patients, comparing tumors and uninvolved tumor-adjacent lungs. Of the NSCLC patients, fewer than 150 were male and approximately 100 were female, and the mean age was around 70 years. All 250 or so NSCLC patients in the cohort were treatment-naive and had localized lung tumors that were resected.

The paper as a whole reports these results and caveats: Multi-region tumor sequencing was not performed, so intratumor heterogeneity could not be excluded. A median of around 50 of the top 100 tumor clones were detected in paired uninvolved adjacent lung, and 28 of these tumor clones were also found among the top 100 clones of the paired uninvolved adjacent lung. The highest T cell clonality was observed in uninvolved tumor-adjacent lung, where clonality exceeded that of tumor, suggesting that antigenic responses were more focused in uninvolved tumor-adjacent lung. Higher blood T cell density associated with longer overall survival, while higher adjacent-lung clonality associated with shorter survival. Since the design was exploratory, TCR variables were selected using unadjusted p-values with no false-discovery rate correction.

At diagnosis, tumor, uninvolved tumor-adjacent lung and peripheral blood were collected and then preserved as a mix of FFPE and fresh-frozen material. For TCR repertoire profiling, the blood samples were analyzed as peripheral blood mononuclear cells. Comments on this clone: This receptor's antigen is unknown. No qualities accompany the bases; no much larger clone lies one base away.

The immunoSEQ Assay was used to sequence TCR beta CDR3 regions from DNA. The published analysis was carried out like this. T cell density was computed as TCR beta template counts normalized to usable DNA estimated by amplifying housekeeping genes. Using the preseqR package, richness was estimated by extrapolating to 120,000 templates for tissue samples and 400,000 templates for PBMC samples. Clonality was defined as one minus Pielou's evenness. Tissue-enriched TCRs were identified through differential abundance testing performed on productive amino-acid clonotypes, with a minimum total count of 5 and an alpha of 0.1. The Jaccard Index and the Morisita Overlap Index were used to measure repertoire overlap between compartments. TCR beta CDR3s were clustered by GLIPH together with public tetramer-defined viral CDR3s, and at least three viral sequences plus V-gene enrichment were required for viral motifs. TCRdb took this table from immuneACCESS and kept in-frame rearrangements with V and J called. Such tables lack part of the clones; where checked against another copy, unresolved V genes explain under half of the gap, and the rest is unexplained. V and J calls and clone size are those listed in that table; D and trimming were worked out from the DNA. The sample table records about 29,000 clones; 80% to 90% of these occur just once. The ten most abundant clones make up 10% of the sample.

Based on the germline V gene, the CDR1 and CDR2 sequences are SGHTA and FQGTGA. V is clipped by 5 bases and J by 1 base, and the sequence between their germline boundaries is 17 bases long. The CDR3 sequence holds 16 residues, the cysteine and phenylalanine included. The read is trimmed to its CDR3 DNA, 48 bases read in frame from base 1. The sequence joins TRBV7-3 to TRBJ1-1, with the D segment identity uncertain. This sequence originates from a woman aged 40-70 years with stage I lung adenocarcinoma. The starting material was peripheral blood, obtained before any cancer treatment. The nucleotides are TGTGCCAGCAGCCGAGACCCCTACTTTGCGAACACTGAAGCTTTCTTT. The encoded protein is CASSRDPYFANTEAFF.